The 18 T cell receptor beta chains in this list originate from one sample, sequenced in a study of cytomegalovirus exposure and HLA in healthy donors. Vbeta (60) and Jbeta (13) primers were used in the PCR. Here immunoSEQ multiplex PCR was the method, and the copy in TCRdb shows in-frame clones only, minus some. The top ten clones hold roughly 2.2% of a sample with fewer than 200,000 clones, approximately 84% of them seen once. The specimen sequenced was PBMCs. The receptors come from a man aged 18 to 29 in good health and CMV-seropositive.

This clone was detected a few times. The V and J genes are TRBV11-3 and TRBJ2-1; 7 bases agree with TRBD1. Losses at the gene ends were 5 bases for V and 5 bases for J; bases not matched to a gene: 12. CDR3 size: 16 residues. Germline CDR1 SGHNT, CDR2 YENEEA. This chain's CDR3 is CASSQRTGQPDNEQFF. The CDR3 DNA is TGTGCCAGCAGCCAGCGGACGGGACAGCCGGACAATGAGCAGTTCTTC.

Concerning this clone: Other DNA variants within this sample encode the same CDR3. CDR3 in DNA: TGCGCCAGCAGCTGGGGACAGGGCAGCTCCTACGAGCAGTACTTC. It specifies CASSWGQGSSYEQYF. This chain links TRBV5-1 with TRBJ2-7; 9 positions agree with TRBD1. CDR3 length: 15 amino acids. Germline V gene lookup returns CDR1 SGHRS and CDR2 YFSETQ. V was clipped by 3 bases and J by 0 bases; unmatched bases: 4.

This rearrangement joins TRBV12-5 to TRBJ1-1, with 7 bases that match TRBD1. V trimming: 1 base; J trimming: 1 base; junction bases outside the gene matches: 9. The germline V gene encodes CDR1 LGHNT and CDR2 FRNRAP. This CDR3 is 17 amino acids long. The CDR3 loop is CASGLAPYRGRNTEAFF. The DNA of the CDR3 is TGTGCTAGTGGTTTGGCGCCCTACAGGGGTAGGAACACTGAAGCTTTCTTT.

The genes are TRBV30 and TRBJ1-5; D gene ambiguous. Germline V gives CDR1 GTSNPN, CDR2 SVGIG (reference sequence). The CDR3 runs 16 residues. Trimming removed 3 bases at V and 0 bases at J, with 15 bases between. CDR3 in amino acids: CAWSLTVYYSNQPQHF. The CDR3 bases are TGTGCCTGGAGCTTAACGGTTTACTATAGCAATCAGCCCCAGCATTTT.

This rearrangement joins TRBV27 to TRBJ2-1; 10 positions match TRBD2. Germline V gives CDR1 MNHEY, CDR2 SMNVEV (reference sequence). The CDR3 covers 15 residues. With V trimmed by 4 bases and J by 9 bases, 9 bases remained unmatched. The CDR3 bases are TGTGCCAGCAGTTCCCAGCGGGGGGGCAGGAGTGAGCAGTTCTTC. Protein: CASSSQRGGRSEQFF.

The J gene is TRBJ2-5, the V gene TRBV11-1; 16 positions match TRBD2. The CDR3 is 17 residues long. Per the germline V gene, CDR1 is SGHAT and CDR2 is FQDESV (reference sequence). V shed 5 bases, J shed 4 bases, and the junction held 7 bases outside the gene matches. CDR3 residues: CASSPGTSGGAGETQYF. The CDR3 DNA follows: TGTGCCAGCAGCCCAGGGACTAGCGGGGGGGCCGGAGAGACCCAGTACTTC.

The rearrangement links TRBV7-9 to TRBJ1-5, with no clear D. Germline V gene lookup returns CDR1 SEHNR and CDR2 FQNEAQ (reference sequence). CDR3 length: 15 residues. Trimming removed 1 base at V and 7 bases at J, with 14 bases between. DNA for the CDR3: TGTGCCAGCAGCTTAGACTCGTGGGCTGGGCAGCCCCAGCATTTT. This sequence encodes CASSLDSWAGQPQHF.

Of note for this clone: The junction and the germline gene differ at one end; a read error may be behind it. The V and J genes are TRBV13 and TRBJ2-4; 10 bases are a match to TRBD1. The CDR3 contains 15 residues. Germline values: CDR1 PRHDT, CDR2 FYEKMQ (reference sequence). DNA of the CDR3: TGTGCCAGCAGCTCGAGACAGGGGGCCAAAAACAGTCAGTACTTC. Protein sequence: CASSSRQGAKNSQYF.

CDR3 amino acids: CASGLAGGPGEQFF. The CDR3 DNA sequence: TGTGCCAGCGGTTTAGCGGGGGGGCCTGGTGAGCAGTTCTTC. V is TRBV7-3 and J is TRBJ2-1; 11 bases are shared with TRBD2. The CDR3 consists of 14 residues. CDR1 and CDR2 from the germline V gene are SGHTA and FQGTGA. With V trimmed by 8 bases and J by 9 bases, 9 bases remained unmatched.

The V and J genes are TRBV11-3 and TRBJ1-2; D not resolved. In germline, CDR1 is SGHNT, CDR2 YENEEA. Trimming removed 3 bases from V and 4 bases from J, with 12 bases in between. This CDR3 contains 14 residues. CDR3 residues: CASSFGESLYGYTF. CDR3 bases: TGTGCCAGCAGCTTTGGAGAGTCCCTCTATGGCTACACCTTC.

The rearrangement uses TRBV4-2 and TRBJ2-1; TRBD2 might be the D (7 bases). Germline-derived CDR1 and CDR2 are LGHNA and YNFKEQ. CDR3 length equals 16 residues. V was cut by 0 bases and J by 5 bases, with 14 bases left in between. Here the CDR3 DNA reads TGTGCCAGCAGCCAAGATTGGCGGGGGCCCCACAATGAGCAGTTCTTC. This encodes CASSQDWRGPHNEQFF.

This chain links TRBV30 with TRBJ2-3; D perhaps matches TRBD1 (5 bases). Trimming removed 0 bases from V and 5 bases from J, with 18 bases in between. The CDR3 loop spans 16 amino acids. CDR1 and CDR2 (germline): GTSNPN, SVGIG (reference sequence). CDR3 amino acids: CAWSVGSTARRDTQYF. CDR3 coding DNA: TGTGCCTGGAGTGTCGGGTCGACAGCGCGGCGAGATACGCAGTATTTT.

This sequence joins TRBV11-2 and TRBJ1-6; D is uncertain. Germline V gene sequence: CDR1 SGHAT, CDR2 FQNNGV. Trimming left V 5 bases short and J 4 bases short, with 6 bases between. The CDR3 is 13 residues long. In DNA form, the CDR3 reads TGTGCCAGCAGCCCTCCTTATAATTCACCCCTCCACTTT. Protein product: CASSPPYNSPLHF.

The count of this clone is one. One end of the junction fails to match germline, which may point to a read error. The chain has TRBV7-9 and TRBJ2-1; D perhaps matches TRBD1 (5 bases). The CDR3 is 15 residues long. The germline V gene encodes CDR1 SEHNR and CDR2 FQNEAQ (reference sequence). The DNA of the CDR3 is TGTTCCAGCAGCTTAGGCAGGGCGACCTACAATGAGCAGTTCTTC. Translated: CSSSLGRATYNEQFF.

The CDR3 protein is CASSQGPLGQGGNGYTF. CDR3 DNA: TGCGCCAGCAGCCAAGGCCCCCTCGGGCAGGGAGGGAATGGCTACACCTTC. This chain joins TRBV4-1 and TRBJ1-2; D is possibly TRBD1 (5 bases). The CDR3 contains 17 residues. Trimming took 1 base from V and 6 from J, leaving 21 bases between them. CDR1 MGHRA and CDR2 YSYEKL come from the germline V gene.

The V call is TRBV6-5, the J call TRBJ1-2; 10 bases line up with TRBD1. CDR1 is MNHEY, CDR2 SVGAGI, per germline. The CDR3 extends over 14 amino acids. The V gene end was trimmed by 6 bases and the J gene end by 4 bases; junction bases not matched to a gene: 5. This CDR3 is CASRGGDRGYGYTF. The CDR3 DNA reads TGTGCCAGCAGGGGGGGGGACAGGGGCTATGGCTACACCTTC.

The chain carries TRBV10-3 and TRBJ1-1; 9 positions agree with TRBD1. V gave up 6 bases and J gave up 4 bases; unmatched junction bases: 6. Per germline, CDR1 ENHRY and CDR2 SYGVKD. CDR3 length: 14 amino acids. CDR3 in DNA: TGTGCCATCAGGGGACAGGGTGATGGCACTGAAGCTTTCTTT. It yields the protein CAIRGQGDGTEAFF.

The chain links TRBV19 to TRBJ1-1; D gene unclear. The V end was cut by 3 bases, the J end by 7 bases, with 12 bases between. This CDR3 has 13 amino acids. Germline V CDR1 and CDR2: LNHDA, SQIVND (reference sequence). CDR3: CASSIETEDEAFF. In DNA, the CDR3 is TGTGCCAGTAGTATTGAGACGGAGGATGAAGCTTTCTTT.